This T cell receptor (beta chain) was profiled in a study of blood T cell repertoires in COVID-19. In the study overall: Acute-phase and convalescent COVID-19 samples originated in the United States, Italy and Spain. T cells, B-cell-depleted T cells, or PBMCs provided the cDNA or gDNA that served as material.

Germline lookup yields CDR1 SGHRS and CDR2 YFSETQ. This CDR3 is built from 13 residues. Trimming stripped 5 bases from V and 9 bases from J, with 15 bases between. Authors' methods: Amplification of reference gene primers provided the estimated nucleated cell counts. Generated by immunoSEQ multiplex PCR, the TCRdb table keeps only in-frame clones and is missing some. D and trimming come from the DNA, and the V and J calls and clone size come from that table. The sample has fewer than 300,000 clones, around 82% seen once. This sequence was found in a man older than 75 with acute or convalescent COVID-19. The genes are TRBV5-1 and TRBJ2-4; D possibly corresponds to TRBD2 (5 bases). The sequenced sample was peripheral blood. CDR3 in amino acids: CASRGSVESIQYF. DNA for the CDR3: TGCGCCAGCAGAGGGAGCGTAGAGAGCATTCAGTACTTC.